What follows are 25 T cell receptor beta chains derived from one specimen sequenced in a study of CD8+ T cells in alopecia areata. The treatment is: oral pan-JAK inhibitor, 5-10 mg twice daily. Following RNA extraction, reverse transcription yielded cDNA that acted as the sequencing template. Clones were sequenced by immunoSEQ multiplex PCR, and TCRdb holds only the in-frame ones, with some missing. The sample records about 210,000 clones, over 60% being singletons. The sequences come from CD4+ T cells sorted from blood, collected at approximately week 42, from a patient treated with tofacitinib. The receptor source for this set is a human donor with alopecia areata.

The count of this clone is one. The V and J genes are TRBV5-1 and TRBJ2-5, with D hard to call. This CDR3 contains 12 residues. V lost 4 bases, J lost 5 bases, and 9 bases lay in between. From germline, CDR1 is SGHRS and CDR2 YFSETQ. CDR3 protein: CASSPKGETQYF. In DNA, the CDR3 is TGCGCCAGCAGCCCTAAGGGCGAGACCCAGTACTTC. Filled out from reference TRBV5-1 and TRBJ2-5, the complete variable domain reads KAGVTQTPRYLIKTRGQQVTLSCSPISGHRSVSWYQQTPGQGLQFLFEYFSETQRNKGNFPGRFSGRQFSNSRSEMNVSTLELGDSALYLCASSPKGETQYFGPGTRLLVL.

V gene TRBV13 combines with J gene TRBJ2-7, with D possibly TRBD2 on 5 matching bases. This CDR3 has 15 amino acids. Trimming removed 2 bases from V and 2 bases from J, with 13 bases in between. Germline-derived CDR1 and CDR2 are PRHDT and FYEKMQ (reference sequence). The chain's CDR3 is CASSLSASLAYEQYF. CDR3 in DNA: TGTGCCAGCAGCTTATCCGCTAGCTTAGCCTACGAGCAGTACTTC.

The chain couples TRBV28 to TRBJ1-5, with 8 bases matching TRBD1. Unmatched junction bases numbered 6, after V lost 7 bases and J lost 4 bases. The CDR3 extends over 14 amino acids. Looked up from germline, CDR1 is MDHEN and CDR2 is SYDVKM. CDR3 nucleotides: TGTGCCAGCATACTGGACAGGGCAAATCAGCCCCAGCATTTT. Its translation: CASILDRANQPQHF.

The CDR3 DNA sequence: TGTGCCAGCAATCGGATAAGCAATCAGCCCCAGCATTTT. Translated: CASNRISNQPQHF. The chain employs TRBV2 and TRBJ1-5; no definite D call. This CDR3 comprises 13 residues. V dropped 7 bases and J dropped 1 base, with 8 bases sitting between them. CDR1 and CDR2 from the germline V gene are SNHLY and FYNNEI.

The chain links TRBV5-6 to TRBJ2-7; possible D gene TRBD2, 5 bases. Trimming took off 6 bases at V and 0 bases at J, with 13 bases between the two ends. The V gene's germline CDR1 is SGHDT and CDR2 YYEEEE. The CDR3 length is 14 residues. The CDR3 region has the DNA TGTGCCAGCACCTCCCTGGGGAGCTCCTACGAGCAGTACTTC. Its protein is CASTSLGSSYEQYF.

This chain uses TRBV5-1 with TRBJ1-1, with 8 bases lining up with TRBD1. The V gene's germline CDR1 is SGHRS and CDR2 YFSETQ. This CDR3 has 16 residues. V lost 4 bases and J lost 0; bases outside the gene matches: 8. Here the CDR3 DNA reads TGCGCCAGCAGCATAGGGACAGGCTGGATGAACACTGAAGCTTTCTTT. Protein sequence: CASSIGTGWMNTEAFF.

The CDR3 nucleotides read TGTGCCAGCAGCTTCAGAAGTGGCGGGGGCCTCGGCGAGCAGTACTTC. The encoded protein is CASSFRSGGGLGEQYF. The chain employs TRBV9 and TRBJ2-7; D is perhaps TRBD2 (7 bases). Germline V gives CDR1 SGDLS, CDR2 YYNGEE. The CDR3 contains 16 residues. With 4 bases removed from V and 6 bases from J, the gap between germline ends came to 23 bases.

The V and J genes are TRBV29-1 and TRBJ2-5, with 7 bases fitting TRBD1. The CDR3 extends over 12 amino acids. Germline trimming cut 8 bases from V and 2 bases from J; bases unmatched to any gene: 5. In germline, CDR1 is SQVTM, CDR2 ANQGSEA. The CDR3 region has the DNA TGCAGCTACGTCAGGGGGCAAGAGACCCAGTACTTC. This translates into CSYVRGQETQYF.

The V gene is TRBV9, the J gene TRBJ1-4, with D possibly TRBD1 on 5 matching bases. The CDR3 sequence is 18 residues long. The V and J ends lost 4 bases and 8 bases respectively, with 27 bases between them. From germline, CDR1 is SGDLS and CDR2 YYNGEE. Here the CDR3 DNA reads TGTGCCAGCAGCCCCCGTAGGGAGGGACCCGGGGTATGGGAAAAACTGTTTTTT. Protein: CASSPRREGPGVWEKLFF.

This sequence joins TRBV28 and TRBJ2-7; D is perhaps TRBD2 (6 bases). CDR3 length: 15 residues. Germline V gene sequence: CDR1 MDHEN, CDR2 SYDVKM. V lost 2 bases and J lost 1, with 12 bases in between. For the CDR3, the DNA is TGTGCCAGCAGTTTAGGCGGGATAAGTTCCTACGAGCAGTACTTC. Amino acid sequence: CASSLGGISSYEQYF.

In this sample, this clone turned up once. The chain uses TRBV29-1 and TRBJ1-2; D call uncertain. The CDR3 sequence is 13 residues long. Germline V gene lookup returns CDR1 SQVTM and CDR2 ANQGSEA. The V and J ends lost 3 bases and 0 bases respectively, with 8 bases between them. DNA of the CDR3: TGCAGCGTTGATGGATCGGCTAACTATGGCTACACCTTC. It yields the protein CSVDGSANYGYTF.

This rearrangement joins TRBV7-2 to TRBJ2-4, with 8 bases aligning to TRBD2. Germline CDR1 reads SGHTA; CDR2 reads FQGNSA. The CDR3 runs 15 residues. With V trimmed by 4 bases and J by 8 bases, 10 bases remained unmatched. Written as DNA, the CDR3 is TGTGCCAGCAGCTCTGCCGGGACTAGTTGGTACATTCAGTACTTC. Translating gives CASSSAGTSWYIQYF.

The rearrangement uses TRBV5-1 and TRBJ2-1, with D possibly TRBD1 on 5 matching bases. V was clipped by 1 base and J by 5 bases, with 13 bases between them. Germline V gene sequence: CDR1 SGHRS, CDR2 YFSETQ. The CDR3 runs to 15 residues. The CDR3 here is CASSLQQVSNNEQFF. In DNA, the CDR3 is TGCGCCAGCAGCTTGCAACAGGTCTCGAACAATGAGCAGTTCTTC.

This chain connects TRBV30 to TRBJ1-1; D remains unclear. The CDR3 is 14 amino acids. V was cut by 3 bases and J by 6 bases, with 17 bases left in between. Germline V gene data show CDR1 as GTSNPN and CDR2 as SVGIG (reference sequence). DNA of the CDR3: TGTGCCTGGAGGGCAAACCCCCAGGCCTCTGAAGCTTTCTTT. Translated, it gives CAWRANPQASEAFF.

V is TRBV19 and J is TRBJ1-5; D is ambiguous. This CDR3 region has 15 residues. The V end was cut by 3 bases, the J end by 3 bases, with 12 bases between. The germline V gene encodes CDR1 LNHDA and CDR2 SQIVND (reference sequence). The CDR3 sequence is CASSMSGIPNQPQHF. CDR3 bases: TGTGCCAGTAGTATGTCGGGGATCCCCAATCAGCCCCAGCATTTT. Variable domain in full (rest from reference TRBV19 and TRBJ1-5): DGGITQSPKYLFRKEGQNVTLSCEQNLNHDAMYWYRQDPGQGLRLIYYSQIVNDFQKGDIAEGYSVSREKKESFPLTVTSAQKNPTAFYLCASSMSGIPNQPQHFGDGTRLSIL.

This clone was observed a handful of times. The chain combines TRBV18 with TRBJ1-1; D is unresolved. Germline V gene data show CDR1 as KGHSH and CDR2 as LQKENI. This CDR3 is built from 15 residues. V lost 3 bases and J lost 1, with 12 bases in between. In DNA form, the CDR3 reads TGTGCCAGCTCACCGGTGGGTGCCGGGAACACTGAAGCTTTCTTT. It yields the protein CASSPVGAGNTEAFF. The full variable domain, completed using reference TRBV18 and TRBJ1-1, is NAGVMQNPRHLVRRRGQEARLRCSPMKGHSHVYWYRQLPEEGLKFMVYLQKENIIDESGMPKERFSAEFPKEGPSILRIQQVVRGDSAAYFCASSPVGAGNTEAFFGQGTRLTVV.

The CDR3 loop is CASSPSKGNEQFF. The CDR3, as DNA: TGTGCCAGCAGCCCTTCGAAAGGCAATGAGCAGTTCTTC. This chain joins TRBV7-8 and TRBJ2-1; D not certain. Germline CDR1 is SGHVS and CDR2 is FQNEAQ. V lost 5 bases and J 6 bases, leaving 11 bases between the germline ends. The CDR3 extends over 13 amino acids. The variable domain in full, completed from reference TRBV7-8 and TRBJ2-1, reads GAGVSQSPRYKVAKRGQDVALRCDPISGHVSLFWYQQALGQGPEFLTYFQNEAQLDKSGLPSDRFFAERPEGSVSTLKIQRTQQEDSAVYLCASSPSKGNEQFFGPGTRLTVL.

The chain links TRBV2 to TRBJ1-5; 10 bases match TRBD1. Germline loops: CDR1 SNHLY, CDR2 FYNNEI. V trimming: 4 bases; J trimming: 6 bases; junction bases outside the gene matches: 3. The CDR3 is made up of 14 amino acids. The CDR3 region is CASSGQGAGQPQHF. The CDR3 region has the DNA TGTGCCAGCAGTGGACAGGGGGCTGGTCAGCCCCAGCATTTT.

The rearrangement links TRBV29-1 to TRBJ2-1; D remains ambiguous. V gave up 1 base and J gave up 9 bases, with 7 bases separating them. The germline V gene encodes CDR1 SQVTM and CDR2 ANQGSEA. This CDR3 is 11 amino acids long. The CDR3 sequence is CSVEVLAEQFF. CDR3 DNA: TGCAGCGTTGAAGTCCTGGCTGAGCAGTTCTTC.

This chain joins TRBV29-1 and TRBJ2-5; a weak D match, TRBD1 (6 bases). Trimming took 4 bases from V and 11 from J, leaving 20 bases between them. From germline, CDR1 is SQVTM and CDR2 ANQGSEA. The CDR3 extends over 13 amino acids. CDR3 protein: CSVGLGMGAEQYF. The CDR3 region has the DNA TGCAGCGTTGGTCTGGGCATGGGGGCTGAGCAGTACTTC.

The CDR3 protein is CATSRAGGLAGELFF. The CDR3 nucleotides are TGTGCCACCAGCAGGGCAGGGGGGCTTGCCGGGGAGCTGTTTTTT. This sequence joins TRBV15 and TRBJ2-2, with D tentatively TRBD1 (7 bases). Trimming took 3 bases from V and 6 from J, leaving 14 bases between them. CDR3 length equals 15 residues. Germline CDR1 and CDR2: LNHNV and YYDKDF (reference sequence). Together with reference TRBV15 and TRBJ2-2, the CDR3 gives the full variable domain: DAMVIQNPRYQVTQFGKPVTLSCSQTLNHNVMYWYQQKSSQAPKLLFHYYDKDFNNEADTPDNFQSRRPNTSFCFLDIRSPGLGDTAMYLCATSRAGGLAGELFFGEGSRLTVL.

The V call is TRBV18, the J call TRBJ2-7; 7 bases are a match to TRBD1. Germline lookup yields CDR1 KGHSH and CDR2 LQKENI. There are 17 residues in the CDR3. Losses at the gene ends were 3 bases for V and 3 bases for J; bases not matched to a gene: 14. CDR3 loop: CASSPPPGQARGYEQYF. In nucleotides, the CDR3 is TGTGCCAGCTCACCCCCTCCTGGACAGGCTCGAGGCTACGAGCAGTACTTC.

This clone was seen once. This chain connects TRBV12-5 to TRBJ1-2, with a possible D match to TRBD1 (5 bases). The CDR3 has 13 amino acids. The germline CDR1 and CDR2 sequences are LGHNT and FRNRAP. Trimming pared 6 bases from V and 8 bases from J, leaving 16 bases between. The CDR3 protein is CASGVGDWIGYTF. The CDR3 DNA reads TGTGCTAGTGGCGTGGGGGACTGGATCGGCTACACCTTC.

This rearrangement joins TRBV30 to TRBJ2-7; the D is unclear. This CDR3 contains 11 residues. The V gene lost 0 bases and the J gene lost 2 bases, with 2 bases spanning the gap. CDR1 is GTSNPN and CDR2 is SVGIG in the germline V gene (reference sequence). CDR3 DNA: TGTGCCTGGAGTGTCACCTACGAGCAGTACTTC. It is translated as CAWSVTYEQYF.

This chain uses TRBV11-2 with TRBJ2-4; tentatively, D is TRBD2 (6 bases). Trimming left V 5 bases short and J 0 bases short, with 8 bases between. CDR1 and CDR2 (germline): SGHAT, FQNNGV. The CDR3 is made up of 14 amino acids. CDR3 bases: TGTGCCAGCAGCCCGGGACTAGCCAAAAACATTCAGTACTTC. This gives the protein CASSPGLAKNIQYF.